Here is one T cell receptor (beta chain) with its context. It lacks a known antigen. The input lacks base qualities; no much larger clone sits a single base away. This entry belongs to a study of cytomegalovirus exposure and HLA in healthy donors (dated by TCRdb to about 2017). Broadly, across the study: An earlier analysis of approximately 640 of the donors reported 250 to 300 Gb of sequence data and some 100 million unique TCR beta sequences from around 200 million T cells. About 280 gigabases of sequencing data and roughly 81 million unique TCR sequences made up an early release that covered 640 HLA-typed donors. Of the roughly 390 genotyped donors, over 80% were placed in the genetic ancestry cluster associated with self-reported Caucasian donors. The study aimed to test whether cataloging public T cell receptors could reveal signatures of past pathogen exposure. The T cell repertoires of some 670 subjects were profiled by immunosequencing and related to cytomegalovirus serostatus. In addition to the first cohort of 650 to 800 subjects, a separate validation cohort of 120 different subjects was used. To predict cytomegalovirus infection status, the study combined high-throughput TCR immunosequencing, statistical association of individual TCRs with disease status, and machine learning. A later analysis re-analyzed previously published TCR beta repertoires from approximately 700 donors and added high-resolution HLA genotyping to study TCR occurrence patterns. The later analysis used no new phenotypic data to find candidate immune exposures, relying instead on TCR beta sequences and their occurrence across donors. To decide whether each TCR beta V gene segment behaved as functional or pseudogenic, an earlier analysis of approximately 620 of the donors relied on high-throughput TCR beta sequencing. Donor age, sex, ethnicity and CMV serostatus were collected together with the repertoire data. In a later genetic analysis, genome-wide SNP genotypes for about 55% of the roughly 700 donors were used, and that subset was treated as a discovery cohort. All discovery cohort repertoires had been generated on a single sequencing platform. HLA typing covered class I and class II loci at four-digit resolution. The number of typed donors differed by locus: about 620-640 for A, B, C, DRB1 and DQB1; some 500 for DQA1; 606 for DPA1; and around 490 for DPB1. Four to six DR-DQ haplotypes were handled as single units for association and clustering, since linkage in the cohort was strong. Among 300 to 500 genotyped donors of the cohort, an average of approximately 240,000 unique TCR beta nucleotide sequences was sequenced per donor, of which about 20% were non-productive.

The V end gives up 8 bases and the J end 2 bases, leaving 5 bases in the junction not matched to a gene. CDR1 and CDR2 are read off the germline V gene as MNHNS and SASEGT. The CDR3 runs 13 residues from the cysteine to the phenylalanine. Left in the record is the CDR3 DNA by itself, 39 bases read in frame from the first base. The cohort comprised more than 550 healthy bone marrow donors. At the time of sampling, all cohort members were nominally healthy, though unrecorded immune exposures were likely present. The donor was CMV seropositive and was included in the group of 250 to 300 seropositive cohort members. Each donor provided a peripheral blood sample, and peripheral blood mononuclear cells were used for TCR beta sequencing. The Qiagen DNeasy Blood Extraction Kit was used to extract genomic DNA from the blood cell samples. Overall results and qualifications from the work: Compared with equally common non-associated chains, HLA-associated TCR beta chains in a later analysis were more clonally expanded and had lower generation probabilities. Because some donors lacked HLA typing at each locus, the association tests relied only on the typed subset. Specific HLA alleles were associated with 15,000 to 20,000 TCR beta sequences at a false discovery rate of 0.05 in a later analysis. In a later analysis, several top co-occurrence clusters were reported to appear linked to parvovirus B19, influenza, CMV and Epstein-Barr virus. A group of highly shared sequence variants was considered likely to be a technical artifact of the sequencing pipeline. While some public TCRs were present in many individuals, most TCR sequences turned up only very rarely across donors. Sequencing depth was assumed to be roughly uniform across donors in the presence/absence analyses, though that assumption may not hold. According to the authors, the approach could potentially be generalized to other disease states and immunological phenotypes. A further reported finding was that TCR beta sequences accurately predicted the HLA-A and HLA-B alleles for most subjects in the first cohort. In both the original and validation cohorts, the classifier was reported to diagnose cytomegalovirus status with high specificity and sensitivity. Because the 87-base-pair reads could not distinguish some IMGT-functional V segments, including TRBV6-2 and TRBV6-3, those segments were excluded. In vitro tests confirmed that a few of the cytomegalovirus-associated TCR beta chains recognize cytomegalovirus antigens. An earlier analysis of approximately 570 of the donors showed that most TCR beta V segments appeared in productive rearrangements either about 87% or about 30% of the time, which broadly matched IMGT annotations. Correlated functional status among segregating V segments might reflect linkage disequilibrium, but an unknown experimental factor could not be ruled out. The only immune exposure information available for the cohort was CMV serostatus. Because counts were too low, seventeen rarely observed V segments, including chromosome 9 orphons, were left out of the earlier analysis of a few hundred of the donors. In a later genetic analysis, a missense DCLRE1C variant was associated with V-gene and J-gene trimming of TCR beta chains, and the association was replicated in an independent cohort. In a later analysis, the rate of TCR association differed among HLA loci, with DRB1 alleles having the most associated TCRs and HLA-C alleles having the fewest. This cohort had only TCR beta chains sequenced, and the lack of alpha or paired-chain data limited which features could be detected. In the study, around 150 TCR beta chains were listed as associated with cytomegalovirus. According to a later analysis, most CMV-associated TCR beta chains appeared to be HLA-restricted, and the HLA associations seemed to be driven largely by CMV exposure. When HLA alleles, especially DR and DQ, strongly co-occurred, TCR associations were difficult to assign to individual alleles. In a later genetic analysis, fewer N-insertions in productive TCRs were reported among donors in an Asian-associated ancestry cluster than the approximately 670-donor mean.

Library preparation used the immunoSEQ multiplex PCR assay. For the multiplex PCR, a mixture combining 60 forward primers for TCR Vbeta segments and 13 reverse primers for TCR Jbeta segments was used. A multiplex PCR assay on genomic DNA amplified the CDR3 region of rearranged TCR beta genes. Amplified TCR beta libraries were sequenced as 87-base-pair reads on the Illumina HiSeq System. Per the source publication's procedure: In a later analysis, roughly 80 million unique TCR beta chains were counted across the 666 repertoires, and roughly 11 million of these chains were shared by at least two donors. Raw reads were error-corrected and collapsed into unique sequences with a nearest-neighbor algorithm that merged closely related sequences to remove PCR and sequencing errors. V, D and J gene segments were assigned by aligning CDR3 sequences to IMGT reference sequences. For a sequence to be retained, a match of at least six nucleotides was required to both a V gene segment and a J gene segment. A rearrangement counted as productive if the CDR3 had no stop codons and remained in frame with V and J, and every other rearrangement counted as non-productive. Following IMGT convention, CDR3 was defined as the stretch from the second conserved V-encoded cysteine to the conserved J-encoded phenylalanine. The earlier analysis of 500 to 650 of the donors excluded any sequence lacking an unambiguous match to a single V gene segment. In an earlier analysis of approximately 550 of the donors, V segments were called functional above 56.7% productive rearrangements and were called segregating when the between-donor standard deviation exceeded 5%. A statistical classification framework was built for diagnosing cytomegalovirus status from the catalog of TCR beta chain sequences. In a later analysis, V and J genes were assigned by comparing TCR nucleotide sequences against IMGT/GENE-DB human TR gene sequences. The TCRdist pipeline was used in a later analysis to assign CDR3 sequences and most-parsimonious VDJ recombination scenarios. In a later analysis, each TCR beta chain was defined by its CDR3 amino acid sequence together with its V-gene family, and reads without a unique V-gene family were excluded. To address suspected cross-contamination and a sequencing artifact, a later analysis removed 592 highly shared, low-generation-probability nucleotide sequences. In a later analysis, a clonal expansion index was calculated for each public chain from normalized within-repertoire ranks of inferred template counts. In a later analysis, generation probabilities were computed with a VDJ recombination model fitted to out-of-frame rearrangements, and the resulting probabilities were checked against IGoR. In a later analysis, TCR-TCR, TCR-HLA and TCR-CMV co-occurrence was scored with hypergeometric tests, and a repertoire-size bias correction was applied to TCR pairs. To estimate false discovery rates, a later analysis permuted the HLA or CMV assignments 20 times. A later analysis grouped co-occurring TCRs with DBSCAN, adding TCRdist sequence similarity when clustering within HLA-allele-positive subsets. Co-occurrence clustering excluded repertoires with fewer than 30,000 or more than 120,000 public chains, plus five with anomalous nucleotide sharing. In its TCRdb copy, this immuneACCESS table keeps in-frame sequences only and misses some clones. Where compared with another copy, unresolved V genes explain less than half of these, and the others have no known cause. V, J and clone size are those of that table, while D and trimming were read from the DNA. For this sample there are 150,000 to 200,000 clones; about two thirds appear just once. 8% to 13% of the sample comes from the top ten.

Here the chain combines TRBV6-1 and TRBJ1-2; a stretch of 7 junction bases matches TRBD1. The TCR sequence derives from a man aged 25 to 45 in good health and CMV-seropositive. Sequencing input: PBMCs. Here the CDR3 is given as CASEQGLNYGYTF. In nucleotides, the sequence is TGTGCCAGCGAACAGGGGCTCAACTATGGCTACACCTTC.